This TCR delta chain was recovered during a study of gamma-delta T cells after stem cell transplantation. TCRdb re-called the RT-PCR reads using CATT. Here the sample spans 1,400 to 1,500 delta-chain clones, around 43% being singletons. Germline CDR1 and CDR2: TVYSNPD and GDNSRS (reference sequence). The CDR3 is 15 residues long. Trimming shortened V by 2 bases and J by 4 bases, and 20 bases separated the two germline ends. This clone was detected a few times. A far bigger clonotype differs at one base, so this is likely a read error. This receptor was identified in a human donor. It is not recorded whose cells these are; they may come from a transplant donor. This chain joins TRDV3 and TRDJ1, with unresolved D. Sequencing was performed on gamma-delta T cells. In nucleotides, the CDR3 is TGTGCCTTTGAGACCCCTATATCCCACGTCGATAAACTCATCTTT. This encodes CAFETPISHVDKLIF.